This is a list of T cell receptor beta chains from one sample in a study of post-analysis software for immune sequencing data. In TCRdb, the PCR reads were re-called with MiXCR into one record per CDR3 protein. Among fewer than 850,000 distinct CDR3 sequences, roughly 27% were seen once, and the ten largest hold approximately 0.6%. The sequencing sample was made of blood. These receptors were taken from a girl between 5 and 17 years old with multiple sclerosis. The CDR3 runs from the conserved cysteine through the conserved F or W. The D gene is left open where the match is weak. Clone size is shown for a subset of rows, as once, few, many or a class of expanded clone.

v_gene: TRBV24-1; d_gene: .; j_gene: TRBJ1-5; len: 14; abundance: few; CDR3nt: TGTGCCACCAGTGATTTGGGGGGCCAATGGCCCCAGCATTTT; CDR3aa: CATSDLGGQWPQHF
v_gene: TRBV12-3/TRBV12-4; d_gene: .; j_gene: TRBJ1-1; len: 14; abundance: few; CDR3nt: TGTGCCAGCAGTTTGGGCAGCCCGAACACTGAAGCTTTCTTT; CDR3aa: CASSLGSPNTEAFF
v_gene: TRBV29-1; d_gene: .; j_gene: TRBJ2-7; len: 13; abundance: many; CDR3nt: TGCAGCGTTTCATCCTACAGGTCCTACGAGCAGTACTTC; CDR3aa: CSVSSYRSYEQYF
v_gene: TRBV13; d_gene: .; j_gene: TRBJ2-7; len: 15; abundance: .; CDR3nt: TGTGCCAGCAGCTTAGTTGCGTGGCAGGGCCACGAGCAGTACTTC; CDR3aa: CASSLVAWQGHEQYF
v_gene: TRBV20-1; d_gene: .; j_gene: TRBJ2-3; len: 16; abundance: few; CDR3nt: TGCAGTGCTAGAAGGCGGAGGGGAATAAGCACAGATACGCAGTATTTT; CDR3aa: CSARRRRGISTDTQYF
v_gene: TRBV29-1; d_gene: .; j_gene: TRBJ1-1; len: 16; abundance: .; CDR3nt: TGCAGCGTCGCAACCGGGACCCGAGGGGCCAACACTGAAGCTTTCTTT; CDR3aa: CSVATGTRGANTEAFF
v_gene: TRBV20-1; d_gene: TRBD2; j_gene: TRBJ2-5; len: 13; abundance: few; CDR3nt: TGCAGTGCGCAAGCGGGAGTTTGGGAGACCCAGTACTTC; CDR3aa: CSAQAGVWETQYF
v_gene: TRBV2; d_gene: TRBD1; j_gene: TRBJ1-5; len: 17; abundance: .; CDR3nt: TGTGCCAGCAGTGGGCTCCCACGGACAGGGGCAAATCAGCCCCAGCATTTT; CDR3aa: CASSGLPRTGANQPQHF
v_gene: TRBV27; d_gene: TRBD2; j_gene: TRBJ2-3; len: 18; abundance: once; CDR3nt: TGTGCCAGCAGTTTATTTCGGCTAGCGGGGGGTCGCACAGATACGCAGTATTTT; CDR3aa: CASSLFRLAGGRTDTQYF
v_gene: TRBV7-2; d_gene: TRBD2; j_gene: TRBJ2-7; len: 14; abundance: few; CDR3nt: TGTGCCAGCAGCTTAGGGGGGACTAGCTGGGAGCAGTACTTC; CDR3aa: CASSLGGTSWEQYF
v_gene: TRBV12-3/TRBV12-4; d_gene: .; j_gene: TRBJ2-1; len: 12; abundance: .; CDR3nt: TGTGCCAGCACTAGGCTTACCAATGAGCAGTTCTTC; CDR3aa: CASTRLTNEQFF
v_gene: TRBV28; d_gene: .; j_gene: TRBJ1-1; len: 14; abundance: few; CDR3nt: TGTGCCAGCAGTTTAGTACCTCCGGGCGCTGAAGCTTTCTTT; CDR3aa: CASSLVPPGAEAFF
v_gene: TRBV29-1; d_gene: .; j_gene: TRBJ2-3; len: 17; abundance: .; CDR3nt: TGCAGCGCCTACAACAGAGCCGACAGGTCGGGCACAGATACGCAGTATTTT; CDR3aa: CSAYNRADRSGTDTQYF
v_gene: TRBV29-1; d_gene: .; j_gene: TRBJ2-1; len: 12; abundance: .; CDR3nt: TGCAGCGTTGTGAGGGATTACAATGAGCAGTTCTTC; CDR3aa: CSVVRDYNEQFF
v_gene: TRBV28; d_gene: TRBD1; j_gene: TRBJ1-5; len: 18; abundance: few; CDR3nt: TGTGCCAGCAGCCATGGGTGGGACAGCAAGTTTAGCAATCAGCCCCAGCATTTT; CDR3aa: CASSHGWDSKFSNQPQHF
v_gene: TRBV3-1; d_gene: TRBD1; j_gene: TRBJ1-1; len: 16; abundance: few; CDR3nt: TGTGCCAGCAGCCATAGCGCGGACAGGCTTAACACTGAAGCTTTCTTT; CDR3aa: CASSHSADRLNTEAFF
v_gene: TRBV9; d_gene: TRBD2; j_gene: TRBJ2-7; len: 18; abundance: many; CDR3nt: TGTGCCAGCAGCGGGCCCGGGACTAGCGGGAGGAGCTCCTACGAGCAGTACTTC; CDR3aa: CASSGPGTSGRSSYEQYF
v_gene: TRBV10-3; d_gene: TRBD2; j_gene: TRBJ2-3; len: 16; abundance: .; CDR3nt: TGTGCCATCAGTGAGTCGAGCGGGGCTAGCACAGATACGCAGGATTTT; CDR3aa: CAISESSGASTDTQDF
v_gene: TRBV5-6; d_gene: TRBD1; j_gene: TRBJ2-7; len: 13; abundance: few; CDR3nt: TGTGCCAGCAGCTTGGGACAGGGAGAAGTCCAGTACTTC; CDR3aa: CASSLGQGEVQYF
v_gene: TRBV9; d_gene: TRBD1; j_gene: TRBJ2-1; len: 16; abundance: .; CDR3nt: TGTGCCAGCAGCCCCAGGGGGCAGGGGACCTACAATGAGCAGTTCTTC; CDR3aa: CASSPRGQGTYNEQFF
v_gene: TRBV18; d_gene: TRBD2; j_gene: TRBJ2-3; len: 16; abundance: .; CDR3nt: TGTGCCAGCTCACCACCGCTAGCGGCTAGCACAGATACGCAGTATTTT; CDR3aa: CASSPPLAASTDTQYF
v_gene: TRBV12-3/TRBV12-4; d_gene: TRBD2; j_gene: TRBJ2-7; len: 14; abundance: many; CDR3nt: TGTGCCAGCACCTGGACTAGCAGTACCTACGAGCAGTACTTC; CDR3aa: CASTWTSSTYEQYF
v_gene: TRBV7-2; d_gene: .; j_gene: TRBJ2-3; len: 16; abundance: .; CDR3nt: TGTGCCAGCGGCCCCATCGGGCGACCGAGCCCAGATACGCAGTATTTT; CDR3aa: CASGPIGRPSPDTQYF
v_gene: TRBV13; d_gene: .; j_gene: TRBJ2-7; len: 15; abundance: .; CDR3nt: TGTGCCAGCAGCTCGTACCGGGATCCTTCCTACGAGCAGTACTTC; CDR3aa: CASSSYRDPSYEQYF
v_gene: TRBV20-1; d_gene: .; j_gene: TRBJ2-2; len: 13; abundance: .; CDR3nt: TGCAGTGTGAGACAGCTCAACACCGGGGAGCTGTTTTTT; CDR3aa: CSVRQLNTGELFF
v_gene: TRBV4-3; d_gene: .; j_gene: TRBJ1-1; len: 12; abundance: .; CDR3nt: TGCGCCAGCGGCCGTGGGGTTGCTGAAGCTTTCTTT; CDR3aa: CASGRGVAEAFF
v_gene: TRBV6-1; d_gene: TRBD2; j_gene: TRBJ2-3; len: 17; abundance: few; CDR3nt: TGTGCCAGCAGCATCCCGGGACTAGGCGGGGGGCCAGATACGCAGTATTTT; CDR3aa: CASSIPGLGGGPDTQYF
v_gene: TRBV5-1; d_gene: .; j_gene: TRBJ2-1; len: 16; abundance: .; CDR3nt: TGCACCAGCAGCTTGGCAGCGGACAGCCTGTACAATGAGCAGTTCTTC; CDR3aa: CTSSLAADSLYNEQFF
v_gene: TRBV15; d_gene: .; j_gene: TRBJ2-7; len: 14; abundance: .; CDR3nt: TGTGCCACCAGCAGAGAAGTAGGGGGCTACGAGCAGTACTTC; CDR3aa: CATSREVGGYEQYF
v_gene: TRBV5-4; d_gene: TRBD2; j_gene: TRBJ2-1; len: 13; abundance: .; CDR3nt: TGTGCCAGCAGCCAGCCGGGGGGATCTGAGCAGTTCTTC; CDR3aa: CASSQPGGSEQFF
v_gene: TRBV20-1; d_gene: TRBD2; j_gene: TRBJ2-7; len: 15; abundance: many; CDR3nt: TGCAGTGCTCCGTGGACTAGCTCTAGGGGCTACGAGCAGTACTTC; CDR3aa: CSAPWTSSRGYEQYF
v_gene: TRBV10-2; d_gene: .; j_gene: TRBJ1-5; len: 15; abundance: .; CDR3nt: TGCGCCAGCAGTGATCTTGGGTCTCCAGCCCAGCCCCAGCATTTT; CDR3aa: CASSDLGSPAQPQHF
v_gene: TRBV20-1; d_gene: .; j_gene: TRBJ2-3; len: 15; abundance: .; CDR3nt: TGCAGTGCTAGGAGGCCCGGGACCGTAACAGATACGCAGTATTTT; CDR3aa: CSARRPGTVTDTQYF
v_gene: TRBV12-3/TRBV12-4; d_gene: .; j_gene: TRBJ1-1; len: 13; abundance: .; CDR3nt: TGTGCCAGCAGTTTAGAGCAGGGCACTGAAGCTTTCTTT; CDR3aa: CASSLEQGTEAFF
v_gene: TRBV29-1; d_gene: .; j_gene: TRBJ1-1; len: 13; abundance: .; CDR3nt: TGCAGCGTTGCCGTGACAGGGAACACTGAAGCTTTCTTT; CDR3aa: CSVAVTGNTEAFF
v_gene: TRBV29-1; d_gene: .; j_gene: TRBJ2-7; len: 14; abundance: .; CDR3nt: TGCAGCGTTGAAGATGTCGGCAGCTCCTACGAGCAGTACTTC; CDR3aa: CSVEDVGSSYEQYF
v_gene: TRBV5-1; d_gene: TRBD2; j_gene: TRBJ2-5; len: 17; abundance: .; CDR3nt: TGCGCCAGCAGCTTCGGGACTAGCGGGGGCCTCCAAGAGACCCAGTACTTC; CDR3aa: CASSFGTSGGLQETQYF
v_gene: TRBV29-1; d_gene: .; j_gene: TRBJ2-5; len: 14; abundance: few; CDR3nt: TGCAGCGTCGCTGGGACTCCCCCGGGGGAGACCCAGTACTTC; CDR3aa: CSVAGTPPGETQYF
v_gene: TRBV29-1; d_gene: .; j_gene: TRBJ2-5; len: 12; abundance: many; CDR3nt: TGCAGCGTCACCGGGATCCAAGAGACCCAGTACTTC; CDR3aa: CSVTGIQETQYF
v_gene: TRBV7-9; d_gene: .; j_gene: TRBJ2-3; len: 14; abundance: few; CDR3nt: TGTGCCAGCAGCTTCGAGGCCAGCACAGATACGCAGTATTTT; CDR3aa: CASSFEASTDTQYF